Included here is one T cell receptor (beta chain) sequence, with context. This CDR3 is also generated by other DNA sequences in the sample. In the study's own analysis: For nucleated cells, counts were estimated from reference gene primer amplification. Sequencing was performed with immunoSEQ multiplex PCR; in TCRdb, only in-frame clones are kept and a portion is missing. The V and J calls and the clone size are those of that table, but D and trimming were determined from the DNA. This table holds over 150,000 clones, 80% to 90% found once. This entry belongs to a study of blood T cell repertoires in COVID-19. As for the study in general: The analysed material was cDNA or gDNA that came from T cells, B-cell-depleted T cells, or PBMCs.

Germline V CDR1 and CDR2: SGHRS, YFSETQ. The CDR3 spans 15 residues. V lost 3 bases to trimming and J lost 4 bases; unmatched junction nucleotides: 5. Sample: peripheral blood. This chain uses TRBV5-1 with TRBJ2-7; 12 bases match TRBD2. This clonotype was obtained from a woman of 80 years or more with acute or convalescent COVID-19. In DNA, the CDR3 is TGCGCCAGCAGCTATGGACTAGCGGGGTCGTACGAGCAGTACTTC. The encoded protein is CASSYGLAGSYEQYF.